Detailed here is one TCR beta chain. The antigen remains unidentified. This sample stems from a study of T cell responses to AZD1222 COVID-19 vaccine. CDR1 is MNHEY, CDR2 SVGAGI, per germline. The V segment lost 3 bases and the J segment 5 bases; nucleotides outside the gene matches: 9. The CDR3 totals 15 residues. Study-wide results and caveats: Repertoires were obtained solely post-peak T cell response.

Some clones are missing from TCRdb's copy, which holds only in-frame ones; the method was immunoSEQ multiplex PCR. The sample lists 80,000 to 95,000 clones, just over 90% occurring once. The chain has TRBV6-5 and TRBJ2-5, with 7 bases fitting TRBD1. This sequence was found in an adult who received the AZD1222 COVID-19 vaccine. Here the sequenced sample was peripheral blood, taken 28 days after the second AZD1222 dose. The CDR3: CASSYSHRGWETQYF. For the CDR3, the DNA is TGTGCCAGCAGTTATTCTCACAGGGGCTGGGAGACCCAGTACTTC.